These 15 T cell receptor beta chains originate from one sample sequenced in a study of T-cell memory formation after mild COVID-19. Each CDR3 protein is one row after TCRdb ran MiXCR on the 5' RACE reads. The profile shows 250,000 to 350,000 distinct CDR3 sequences, less than 20% of them singletons. The sequenced material came from PBMCs or a T cell subset sorted from them (not recorded which). The receptor source for this set is a man aged 18 to 35 who had mild COVID-19 (a few samples of this study predate the infection). Cell type and time point are not known.

This clonotype was counted only a few times. The chain uses TRBV9 and TRBJ2-3, with 7 bases fitting TRBD1. The CDR3 consists of 14 residues. The ends lost 3 bases at V and 2 bases at J; junction bases unmatched: 3. CDR1 SGDLS and CDR2 YYNGEE come from the germline V gene. The CDR3 region is CASSGQGFTDTQYF. The DNA for the CDR3 is TGTGCCAGCAGCGGACAGGGTTTCACAGATACGCAGTATTTT.

This clonotype was counted only a few times. V usage is TRBV10-3 and J usage is TRBJ2-3; 7 nucleotides agree with TRBD1. Losses at the gene ends were 7 bases for V and 4 bases for J; bases not matched to a gene: 8. This CDR3 is built from 14 residues. Looked up from germline, CDR1 is ENHRY and CDR2 is SYGVKD. This chain's CDR3 is CAITSQQGPDTQYF. CDR3 nucleotides: TGTGCCATCACGTCACAACAGGGGCCAGATACGCAGTATTTT.

This clonotype was observed a handful of times. The V call is TRBV7-9, the J call TRBJ1-1; tentative D call: TRBD1 (5 bases). Germline V gene data show CDR1 as SEHNR and CDR2 as FQNEAQ (reference sequence). V was pared by 2 bases and J by 5 bases, with 18 bases between. The CDR3 is 16 amino acids. CDR3 loop: CASSLSGGSGGTEAFF. The CDR3 nucleotides read TGTGCCAGCAGCTTAAGTGGAGGCAGCGGGGGAACTGAAGCTTTCTTT. The full variable domain, completed using reference TRBV7-9 and TRBJ1-1, is DTGVSQNPRHKITKRGQNVTFRCDPISEHNRLYWYRQTLGQGPEFLTYFQNEAQLEKSRLLSDRFSAERPKGSFSTLEIQRTEQGDSAMYLCASSLSGGSGGTEAFFGQGTRLTVV.

This clonotype was seen more than once but under ten times. The chain employs TRBV4-1 and TRBJ2-1; the D gene is possibly TRBD2 (7 bases). Trimming took 1 base from V and 9 from J, leaving 13 bases between them. The CDR3 runs 14 residues. CDR1 MGHRA and CDR2 YSYEKL come from the germline V gene. Here the CDR3 DNA reads TGCGCCAGCAGCCAAGGGGGAGGGGGTGGTGAGCAGTTCTTC. Encoded protein: CASSQGGGGGEQFF.

This clonotype was picked up a small number of times. The gene calls are TRBV9 and TRBJ2-3; no firm D call. Trimming removed 0 bases from V and 3 bases from J, with 11 bases in between. This CDR3 contains 15 residues. Germline V lookup: CDR1 SGDLS, CDR2 YYNGEE. CDR3 nucleotide sequence: TGTGCCAGCAGCGTAGCCCCGCAAGAAACAGATACGCAGTATTTT. Its translation: CASSVAPQETDTQYF.

The rearrangement joins TRBV9 to TRBJ2-2; unclear D gene. The CDR3 is made up of 16 amino acids. Germline CDR1 is SGDLS and CDR2 is YYNGEE. Trimming cost V 0 bases and J 4 bases, with 13 bases left between them. CDR3 bases: TGTGCCAGCAGCGTAGCCCTGTCAAAGGGCACCGGGGAGCTGTTTTTT. As protein: CASSVALSKGTGELFF.

This clonotype was found a few times. The chain employs TRBV4-2 and TRBJ1-2; D perhaps matches TRBD1 (5 bases). Trimming removed 1 base at V and 0 bases at J, with 12 bases between. The CDR3 totals 16 residues. Germline loops: CDR1 LGHNA, CDR2 YNFKEQ. The CDR3 loop is CASSQGEGPTNYGYTF. The CDR3 coding sequence is TGTGCCAGCAGCCAAGGGGAGGGACCGACTAACTATGGCTACACCTTC.

This clonotype has more than one count but fewer than ten. V is TRBV5-6 and J is TRBJ1-1, with 9 bases fitting TRBD1. V lost 3 bases, J lost 0 bases, and 9 bases stayed unmatched. This CDR3 contains 17 residues. The germline V gene encodes CDR1 SGHDT and CDR2 YYEEEE. The CDR3 bases are TGTGCCAGCAGCTCGGCCGGACAGGGGAGGATGAACACTGAAGCTTTCTTT. It encodes CASSSAGQGRMNTEAFF.

This clonotype was recorded a few times. The chain employs TRBV12-3 or TRBV12-4 and TRBJ2-6; TRBD1 matches 7 bases. The CDR3 is made up of 16 amino acids. V was clipped by 6 bases and J by 4 bases; unmatched bases: 9. The CDR3 sequence: CASSPWTGGGANVLTF. The CDR3 nucleotides are TGTGCCAGCAGCCCGTGGACAGGTGGCGGGGCCAACGTCCTGACTTTC.

The V gene is TRBV5-1, the J gene TRBJ2-1; D gene ambiguous. From germline, CDR1 is SGHRS and CDR2 YFSETQ. This CDR3 contains 12 residues. Trimming took off 0 bases at V and 6 bases at J, with 4 bases between the two ends. The CDR3 sequence: CASSLASNEQFF. CDR3 nucleotides: TGCGCCAGCAGCTTGGCCTCCAATGAGCAGTTCTTC.

This clonotype was seen a handful of times. J is TRBJ2-3 and V is TRBV25-1, with D maybe TRBD2 (5 bases). Germline loops: CDR1 MGHDK, CDR2 SYGVNS. This CDR3 comprises 17 residues. V was cut by 2 bases and J by 6 bases, with 21 bases left in between. The CDR3 DNA sequence: TGTGCCAGCAGTGAAATCCGAAGCGGCAGGCGCCTTGATACGCAGTATTTT. Its translation is CASSEIRSGRRLDTQYF. Using reference TRBV25-1 and TRBJ2-3 for the parts outside the CDR3, the full variable domain is EADIYQTPRYLVIGTGKKITLECSQTMGHDKMYWYQQDPGMELHLIHYSYGVNSTEKGDLSSESTVSRIRTEHFPLTLESARPSHTSQYLCASSEIRSGRRLDTQYFGPGTRLTVL.

This clonotype was counted between two and nine times. The CDR3 DNA follows: TGTGCCAGCAGTTACGGCGGGGTCCAAGAGACCCAGTACTTC. Encoded protein: CASSYGGVQETQYF. The chain recombines TRBV6-5 with TRBJ2-5, with D possibly being TRBD2 (6 bases). V was cut by 2 bases and J by 1 base, with 8 bases left in between. CDR1 and CDR2 (germline): MNHEY, SVGAGI. This CDR3 has 14 residues.

This chain connects TRBV7-2 to TRBJ2-3, with unresolved D. Germline values: CDR1 SGHTA, CDR2 FQGNSA. The V and J ends lost 4 bases and 0 bases respectively, with 8 bases between them. This CDR3 has 14 amino acids. The chain's CDR3 is CASSSQSSTDTQYF. The CDR3 bases are TGTGCCAGCAGCTCCCAATCTAGCACAGATACGCAGTATTTT. Variable domain in full (rest from reference TRBV7-2 and TRBJ2-3): GAGVSQSPSNKVTEKGKDVELRCDPISGHTALYWYRQSLGQGLEFLIYFQGNSAPDKSGLPSDRFSAERTGGSVSTLTIQRTQQEDSAVYLCASSSQSSTDTQYFGPGTRLTVL.

This clonotype was seen a handful of times. V gene TRBV6-5 combines with J gene TRBJ1-5; D is undetermined. V shed 6 bases and J shed 0 bases, with 12 bases lying between them. This CDR3 contains 15 residues. Germline CDR1 and CDR2: MNHEY and SVGAGI. The CDR3 is CASSPDNNSNQPQHF. CDR3 coding DNA: TGTGCCAGCAGCCCAGACAATAATAGCAATCAGCCCCAGCATTTT.

In its sample, this clonotype was seen a few times. CDR3 coding DNA: TGCAGTGCTAGCCGACAGGCGGAGACCCAGTACTTC. It translates to CSASRQAETQYF. The chain couples TRBV20-1 to TRBJ2-5; tentative D call: TRBD1 (6 bases). This CDR3 is 12 amino acids long. Germline V gene sequence: CDR1 DFQATT, CDR2 SNEGSKA (reference sequence). The V gene lost 3 bases and the J gene lost 5 bases, with 10 bases spanning the gap.